Presented here are 5 T cell receptor beta chains from one specimen sequenced in a study of HIV-infected patients and healthy controls. Antiretroviral therapy had run roughly three months, about 14 weeks, before follow-up blood collection. Whole blood was used without fractionation, so all unsorted peripheral T cells were included. About 450 ng RNA was reverse transcribed with alpha and beta constant-region primers. Each of the alpha and beta chains got its own library through chain-specific third strand synthesis with indices. TCRdb redid the calling of the 5' RACE reads with MiXCR, one entry per CDR3 protein. Of several thousand distinct CDR3 sequences in the sample, under 9.5% are singletons; the top ten hold 20% to 25%. This material consisted of blood, taken during antiretroviral therapy. Receptors were obtained from an adult with HIV infection.

By share, this clonotype ranks as medium-sized. This chain links TRBV7-9 with TRBJ1-4; D is ambiguous. The CDR3 sequence is 14 residues long. V was clipped by 4 bases and J by 11 bases, with 17 bases between them. The germline V gene has CDR1 SEHNR and CDR2 FQNEAQ (reference sequence). This CDR3 reads CASSSRMDGKKLFF. The CDR3 nucleotides read TGTGCCAGCAGCTCCCGGATGGACGGGAAGAAACTGTTTTTT.

This clonotype was observed a few times. The chain couples TRBV29-1 to TRBJ1-1; D uncertain. CDR3 length: 12 residues. Trimming took 5 bases from V and 4 from J, leaving 11 bases between them. CDR1 is SQVTM and CDR2 is ANQGSEA in the germline V gene. The CDR3 protein is CSVPLMSTEAFF. In DNA, the CDR3 is TGCAGCGTTCCGCTAATGAGCACTGAAGCTTTCTTT. Looking up the rest from reference TRBV29-1 and TRBJ1-1 gives the full variable domain: SAVISQKPSRDICQRGTSLTIQCQVDSQVTMMFWYRQQPGQSLTLIATANQGSEATYESGFVIDKFPISRPNLTFSTLTVSNMSPEDSSIYLCSVPLMSTEAFFGQGTRLTVV.

Ten or more counts support this clonotype. This chain joins TRBV27 and TRBJ2-7, with a possible D match to TRBD1 (7 bases). The germline V gene encodes CDR1 MNHEY and CDR2 SMNVEV (reference sequence). V dropped 6 bases and J dropped 3 bases, with 18 bases sitting between them. The CDR3 totals 15 residues. CDR3 DNA sequence: TGTGCCAGCAGGACCTCAGGGGGGTCCGGCTACGAGCAGTACTTC. Translated: CASRTSGGSGYEQYF.

This clonotype was seen ten or more times. V gene TRBV29-1 combines with J gene TRBJ2-1; 8 bases are a match to TRBD1. V shed 4 bases, J shed 5 bases, and the junction held 10 bases outside the gene matches. The CDR3 sequence is 15 residues long. The germline CDR1 and CDR2 sequences are SQVTM and ANQGSEA. CDR3 in amino acids: CSVAIAGGRNNEQFF. In nucleotides, the CDR3 is TGCAGCGTTGCTATAGCAGGGGGCCGGAACAATGAGCAGTTCTTC.

This clonotype counts as medium-sized (0.01 to 0.1%). The chain recombines TRBV29-1 with TRBJ1-4; 7 bases map to TRBD1. From germline, CDR1 is SQVTM and CDR2 ANQGSEA. The CDR3 has 12 amino acids. V dropped 4 bases and J dropped 4; count of bases not matched to a gene: 0. The CDR3 DNA reads as TGCAGCGTTGGGGACAGTAATGAAAAACTGTTTTTT. As protein: CSVGDSNEKLFF.